The clone carrying this TCR beta chain came up a few times. Produced via immunoSEQ multiplex PCR; TCRdb's table is partial and in-frame only. The sample records approximately 300,000 clones, 70% to 90% being singletons. This record comes from a study of blood T cell repertoires in COVID-19. In the study overall: PBMCs, B-cell-depleted T cells, or T cells provided the cDNA or gDNA that made up the material.

CDR3 length: 15 amino acids. V shed 0 bases and J 0 bases; nucleotides not matched to a gene: 1. From germline, CDR1 is KGHSH and CDR2 LQKENI. Sample: peripheral blood. The V and J genes are TRBV18 and TRBJ1-1; 7 bases fit TRBD1. This TCR derives from a woman aged 50 to 60 with active or convalescent COVID-19. CDR3 protein: CASSPPGTVNTEAFF. CDR3 nucleotide sequence: TGTGCCAGCTCACCACCGGGGACAGTGAACACTGAAGCTTTCTTT.